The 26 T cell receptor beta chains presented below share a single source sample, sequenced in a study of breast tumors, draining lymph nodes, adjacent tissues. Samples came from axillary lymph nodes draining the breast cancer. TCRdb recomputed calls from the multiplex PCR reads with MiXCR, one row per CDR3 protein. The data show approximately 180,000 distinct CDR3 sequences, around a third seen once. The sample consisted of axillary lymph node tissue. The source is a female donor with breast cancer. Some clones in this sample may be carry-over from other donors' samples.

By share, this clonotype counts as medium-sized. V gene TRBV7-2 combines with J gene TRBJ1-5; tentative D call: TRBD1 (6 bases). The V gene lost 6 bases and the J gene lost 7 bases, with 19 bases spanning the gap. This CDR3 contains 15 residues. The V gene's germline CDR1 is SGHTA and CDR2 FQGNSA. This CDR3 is CASRGTSGADQPQHF. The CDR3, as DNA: TGTGCCAGCAGGGGAACTTCGGGGGCGGACCAGCCCCAGCATTTT.

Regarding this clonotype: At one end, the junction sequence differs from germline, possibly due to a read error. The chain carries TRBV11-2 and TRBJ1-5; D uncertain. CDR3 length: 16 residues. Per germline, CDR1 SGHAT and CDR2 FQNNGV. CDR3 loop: CASSLDPGPSDQPQHF. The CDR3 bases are TGTGCCAGCAGCTTAGATCCGGGCCCTAGCGATCAGCCCCAGCATTTT.

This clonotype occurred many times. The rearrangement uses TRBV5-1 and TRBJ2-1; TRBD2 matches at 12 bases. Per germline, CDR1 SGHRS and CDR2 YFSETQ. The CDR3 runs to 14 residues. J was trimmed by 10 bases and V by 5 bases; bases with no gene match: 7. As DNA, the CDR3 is TGCGCCAGCAGTACGACTAGCGGGAGTCTAGAGCAGTTCTTC. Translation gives CASSTTSGSLEQFF.

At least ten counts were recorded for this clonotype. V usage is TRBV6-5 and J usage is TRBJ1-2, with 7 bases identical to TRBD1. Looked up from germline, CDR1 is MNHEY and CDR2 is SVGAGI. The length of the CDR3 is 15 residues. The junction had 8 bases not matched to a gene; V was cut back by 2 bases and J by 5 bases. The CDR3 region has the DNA TGTGCCAGCAGTTACCGCCTGGGACAGCCTTATGGCTACACCTTC. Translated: CASSYRLGQPYGYTF.

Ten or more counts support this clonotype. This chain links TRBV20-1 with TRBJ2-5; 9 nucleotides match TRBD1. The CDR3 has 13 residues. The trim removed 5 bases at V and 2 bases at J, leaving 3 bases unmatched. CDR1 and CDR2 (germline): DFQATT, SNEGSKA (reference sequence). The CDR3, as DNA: TGCAGTGCTGAGGGACAGGGACAAGAGACCCAGTACTTC. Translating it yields CSAEGQGQETQYF.

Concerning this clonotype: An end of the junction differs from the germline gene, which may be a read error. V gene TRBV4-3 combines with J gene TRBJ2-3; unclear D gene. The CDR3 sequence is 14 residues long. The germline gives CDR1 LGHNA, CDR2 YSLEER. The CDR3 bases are TGCGCTAGCAGCCAAGCCTCGCGCACAGATACGCAGTATTTT. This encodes CASSQASRTDTQYF.

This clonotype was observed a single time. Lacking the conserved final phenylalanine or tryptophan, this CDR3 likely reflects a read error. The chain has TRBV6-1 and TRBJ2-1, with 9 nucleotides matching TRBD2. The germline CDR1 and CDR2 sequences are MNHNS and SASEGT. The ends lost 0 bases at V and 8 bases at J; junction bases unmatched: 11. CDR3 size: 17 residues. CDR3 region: CASSEAGLAGFLDEQFS. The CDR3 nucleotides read TGTGCCAGCAGTGAAGCCGGGCTAGCGGGATTCCTCGATGAGCAGTTCTCC.

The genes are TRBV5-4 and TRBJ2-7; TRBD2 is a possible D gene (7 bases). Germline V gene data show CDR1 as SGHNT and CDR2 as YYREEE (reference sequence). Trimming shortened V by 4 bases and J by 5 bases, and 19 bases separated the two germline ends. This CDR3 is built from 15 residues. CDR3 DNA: TGTGCCAGCAGCCCCCCTCGCGCGGGGGCTAACGAGCAGTACTTC. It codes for CASSPPRAGANEQYF. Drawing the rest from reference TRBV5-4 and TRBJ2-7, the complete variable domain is ETGVTQSPTHLIKTRGQQVTLRCSSQSGHNTVSWYQQALGQGPQFIFQYYREEENGRGNFPPRFSGLQFPNYSSELNVNALELDDSALYLCASSPPRAGANEQYFGPGTRLTVT.

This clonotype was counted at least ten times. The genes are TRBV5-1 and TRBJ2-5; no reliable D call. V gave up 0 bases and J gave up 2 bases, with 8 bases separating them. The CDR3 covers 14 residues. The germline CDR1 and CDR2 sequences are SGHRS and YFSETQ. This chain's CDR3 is CASSLDSNQETQYF. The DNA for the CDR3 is TGCGCCAGCAGCTTGGATTCTAATCAAGAGACCCAGTACTTC.

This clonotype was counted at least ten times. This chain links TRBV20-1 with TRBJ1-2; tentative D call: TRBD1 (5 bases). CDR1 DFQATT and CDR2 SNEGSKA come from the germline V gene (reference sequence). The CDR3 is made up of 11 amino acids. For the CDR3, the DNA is TGCAGGATCAAGGGGAGGTATGGCTACACCTTC. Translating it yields CRIKGRYGYTF.

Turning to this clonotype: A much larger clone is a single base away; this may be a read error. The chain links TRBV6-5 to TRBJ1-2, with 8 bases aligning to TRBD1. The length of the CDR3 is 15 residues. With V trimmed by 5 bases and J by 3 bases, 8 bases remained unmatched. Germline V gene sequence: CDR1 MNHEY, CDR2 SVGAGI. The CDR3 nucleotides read TGTGCCAGCAGTCACTTCGGACAGGGAGACTATGGCTACACCTTC. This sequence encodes CASSHFGQGDYGYTF.

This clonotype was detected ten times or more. The CDR3, as DNA: TGTGCCAGCAGCCAACTAGCGGGGAACACCGGGGAGCTGTTTTTT. It is translated as CASSQLAGNTGELFF. The J gene is TRBJ2-2, the V gene TRBV7-3, with 9 positions matching TRBD2. Germline V gene data show CDR1 as SGHTA and CDR2 as FQGTGA. This CDR3 is 15 amino acids long. After removal of 5 bases from V and 1 base from J, the junction contained 2 bases not matched to a gene. Full variable domain (rest looked up from reference TRBV7-3 and TRBJ2-2): GAGVSQTPSNKVTEKGKYVELRCDPISGHTALYWYRQSLGQGPEFLIYFQGTGAADDSGLPNDRFFAVRPEGSVSTLKIQRTERGDSAVYLCASSQLAGNTGELFFGEGSRLTVL.

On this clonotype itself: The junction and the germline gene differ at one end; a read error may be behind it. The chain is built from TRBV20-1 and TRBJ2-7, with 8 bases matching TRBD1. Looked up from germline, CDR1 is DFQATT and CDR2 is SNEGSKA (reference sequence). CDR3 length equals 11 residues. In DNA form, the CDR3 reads TGCAGTGCTAGAGACTGGACAGGGATGGTCTTC. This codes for CSARDWTGMVF.

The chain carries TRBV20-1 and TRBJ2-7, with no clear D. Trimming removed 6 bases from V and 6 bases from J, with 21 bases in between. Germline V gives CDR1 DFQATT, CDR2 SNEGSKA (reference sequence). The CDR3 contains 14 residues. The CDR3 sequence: CSAPPLATLPEQYF. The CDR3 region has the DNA TGCAGTGCCCCCCCCCTGGCTACTCTCCCCGAGCAGTACTTC.

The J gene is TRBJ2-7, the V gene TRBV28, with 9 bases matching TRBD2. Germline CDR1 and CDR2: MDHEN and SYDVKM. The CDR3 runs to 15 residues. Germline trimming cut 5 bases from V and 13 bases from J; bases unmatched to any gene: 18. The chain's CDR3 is CASSTTQGLGGRGYF. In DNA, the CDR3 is TGTGCCAGCAGTACAACACAGGGATTGGGCGGGAGGGGATACTTC.

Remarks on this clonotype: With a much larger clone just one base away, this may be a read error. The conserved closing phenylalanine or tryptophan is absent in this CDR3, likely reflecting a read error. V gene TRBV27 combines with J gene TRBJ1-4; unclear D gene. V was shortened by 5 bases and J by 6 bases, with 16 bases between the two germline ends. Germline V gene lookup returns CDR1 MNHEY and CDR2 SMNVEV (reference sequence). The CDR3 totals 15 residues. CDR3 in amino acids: CASSPGMRRDEKLFC. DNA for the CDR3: TGTGCCAGCAGTCCGGGGATGAGGAGGGATGAAAAACTGTTTTGT.

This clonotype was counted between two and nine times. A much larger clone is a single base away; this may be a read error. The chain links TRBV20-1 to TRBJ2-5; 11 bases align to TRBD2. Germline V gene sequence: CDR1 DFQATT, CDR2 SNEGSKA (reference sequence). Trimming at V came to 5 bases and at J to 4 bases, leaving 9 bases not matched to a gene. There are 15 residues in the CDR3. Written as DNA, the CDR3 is TGCAGTGCTGGGACTAGCGGCCCCGCGGCAGAGACCCAGTACTTC. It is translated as CSAGTSGPAAETQYF.

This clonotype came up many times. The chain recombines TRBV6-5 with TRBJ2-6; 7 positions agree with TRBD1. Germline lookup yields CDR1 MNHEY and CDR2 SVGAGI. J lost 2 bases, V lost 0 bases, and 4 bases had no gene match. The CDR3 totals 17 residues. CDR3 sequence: CASSYSTTGTGANVLTF. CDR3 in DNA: TGTGCCAGCAGTTACTCCACGACAGGGACTGGGGCCAACGTCCTGACTTTC.

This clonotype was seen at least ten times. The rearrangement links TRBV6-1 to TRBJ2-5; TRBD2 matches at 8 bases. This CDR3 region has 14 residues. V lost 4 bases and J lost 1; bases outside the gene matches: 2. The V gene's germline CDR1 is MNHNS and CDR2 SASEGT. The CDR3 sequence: CASSVSGTQETQYF. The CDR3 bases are TGTGCCAGCAGTGTTAGCGGGACCCAAGAGACCCAGTACTTC.

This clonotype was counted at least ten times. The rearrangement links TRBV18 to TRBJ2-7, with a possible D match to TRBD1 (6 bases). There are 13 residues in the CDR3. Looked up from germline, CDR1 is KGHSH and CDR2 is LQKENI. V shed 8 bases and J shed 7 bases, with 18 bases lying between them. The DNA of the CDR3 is TGTGCCAGCCTACAGACAGGCCCGGGGGAGCAGTACTTC. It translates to CASLQTGPGEQYF.

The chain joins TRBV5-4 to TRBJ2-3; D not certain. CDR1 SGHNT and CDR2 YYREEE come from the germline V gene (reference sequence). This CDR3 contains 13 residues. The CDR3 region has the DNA TGTGCTAGAGTCCGCGGTAGCACAGATACGCAGTATTTT. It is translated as CARVRGSTDTQYF. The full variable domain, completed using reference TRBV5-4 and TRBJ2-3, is ETGVTQSPTHLIKTRGQQVTLRCSSQSGHNTVSWYQQALGQGPQFIFQYYREEENGRGNFPPRFSGLQFPNYSSELNVNALELDDSALYLCARVRGSTDTQYFGPGTRLTVL.

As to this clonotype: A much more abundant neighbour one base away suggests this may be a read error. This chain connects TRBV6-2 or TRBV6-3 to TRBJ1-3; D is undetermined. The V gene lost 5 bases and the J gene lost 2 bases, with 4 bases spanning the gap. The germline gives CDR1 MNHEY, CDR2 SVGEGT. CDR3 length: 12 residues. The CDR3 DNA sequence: TGTGCCAGCAGTCACGCTGGAAACACCATATATTTT. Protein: CASSHAGNTIYF.

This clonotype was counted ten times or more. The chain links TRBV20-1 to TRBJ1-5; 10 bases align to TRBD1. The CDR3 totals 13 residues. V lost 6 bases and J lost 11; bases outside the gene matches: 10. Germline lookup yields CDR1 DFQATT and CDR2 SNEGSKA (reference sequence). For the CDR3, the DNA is TGCAGTGCAACCGGACAGGGGGTCCTATCCCAGCATTTT. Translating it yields CSATGQGVLSQHF.

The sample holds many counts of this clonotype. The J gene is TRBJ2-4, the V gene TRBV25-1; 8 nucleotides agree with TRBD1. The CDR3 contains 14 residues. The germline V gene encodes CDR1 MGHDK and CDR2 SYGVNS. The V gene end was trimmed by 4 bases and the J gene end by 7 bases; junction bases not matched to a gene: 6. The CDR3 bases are TGTGCCAGCAGTGCCCCAGGGGGCGGGAACATTCAGTACTTC. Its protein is CASSAPGGGNIQYF.

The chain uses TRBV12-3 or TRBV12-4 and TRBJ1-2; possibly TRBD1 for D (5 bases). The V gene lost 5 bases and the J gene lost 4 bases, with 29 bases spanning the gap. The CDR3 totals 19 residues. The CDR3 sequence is CASSRSVTARAWVGYGYTF. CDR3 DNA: TGTGCCAGCAGTCGTTCCGTTACTGCCAGGGCTTGGGTGGGCTATGGCTACACCTTC.

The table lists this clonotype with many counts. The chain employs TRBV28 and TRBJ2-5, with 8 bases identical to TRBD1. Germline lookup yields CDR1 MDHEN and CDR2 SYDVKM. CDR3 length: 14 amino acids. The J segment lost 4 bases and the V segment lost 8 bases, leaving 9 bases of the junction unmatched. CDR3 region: CASGTGSGGETQYF. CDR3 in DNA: TGTGCCAGCGGGACAGGATCAGGAGGAGAGACCCAGTACTTC.